The sequence of this T cell receptor (beta chain) was determined in a study of shared clonotypes between healthy human individuals. The CDR3 is 15 residues long. The V gene's germline CDR1 is MNHEY and CDR2 SMNVEV (reference sequence). V was clipped by 4 bases and J by 0 bases, with 11 bases between them. Comment on this clone: The antigen is undetermined.

Profiled with immunoSEQ multiplex PCR; TCRdb holds only in-frame clones, not every one. Of about 2.2 million clones in the sample, around 93% were seen once. Findings and limits, study-wide: Despite large depth, sorted-subset datasets appeared incompletely sequenced. Non-shared clonotypes were found to have lower generation probabilities than the clonotypes that were shared by all four of the sorted-subset donors. Generally, naive subsets (rather than memory subsets) showed larger estimated richness. The study sampled only blood, and tissue repertoires likely differ.

Terminally differentiated effector memory CD45RA+ cells were left out of the naive CD8 fraction, which was CD45RO-negative and positively selected for CCR7. Sequencing was carried out using naive CD8+ T cells from PBMCs. The gene calls are TRBV27 and TRBJ2-3; D gene uncertain. The clonotype was recovered from a man aged 18 to 29 in good health. Some clones in this sample may be carry-over from other donors' samples. The CDR3 nucleotides are TGTGCCAGCAGTTCTTCCCTCTGGAGCACAGATACGCAGTATTTT. Its translation is CASSSSLWSTDTQYF.